Shown below are 8 T cell receptor beta chains from a single sample sequenced in a study of CD8+CD57+ T cells in acquired aplastic anemia. The authors sequenced patients whose flow cytometry had shown CD8+CD57+ cell expansion. Template material for TCR beta VDJ and CDR3 profiling consisted of genomic DNA. TCRdb re-derived calls from the reads in MiXCR, one entry per CDR3 protein. The sample shows approximately 180,000 distinct CDR3 sequences, around 48% of them seen only once. The sequenced sample consisted of sorted CD4+, CD8+, or CD8+CD57+ T cells (not recorded which) from PBMCs. The receptor set was obtained from a human donor with aplastic anemia.

This sequence joins TRBV11-2 and TRBJ2-5; 8 bases are shared with TRBD2. Trimming at V came to 4 bases and at J to 5 bases, leaving 9 bases not matched to a gene. Germline loops: CDR1 SGHAT, CDR2 FQNNGV. This CDR3 is 15 amino acids long. Written as DNA, the CDR3 is TGTGCCAGCAGCTCCTCGGGTAGCGGGGCTGAGACCCAGTACTTC. Amino acids: CASSSSGSGAETQYF.

As regards this clonotype: The junction departs from germline at one end; a sequencing error may be responsible. The chain uses TRBV15 and TRBJ2-7; D is ambiguous. Germline V gives CDR1 LNHNV, CDR2 YYDKDF (reference sequence). There are 11 residues in the CDR3. The CDR3 DNA sequence: TGTGCCATCAGCAGAGATGGTGAATCGTACTTT. Protein: CAISRDGESYF.

The rearrangement links TRBV11-2 to TRBJ2-1, with 9 bases lining up with TRBD2. This CDR3 region has 17 residues. J was trimmed by 9 bases and V by 3 bases; bases with no gene match: 15. The V gene's germline CDR1 is SGHAT and CDR2 FQNNGV. CDR3 coding DNA: TGTGCCAGCAGCTTTTCCCGGCCAGCGGGGGGCCTTGGTGAGCAGTTCTTC. Its translation is CASSFSRPAGGLGEQFF.

This clonotype turned up a few times. This clone may be a read error of a much larger clone one base away. The V call is TRBV15, the J call TRBJ1-3; D call uncertain. This CDR3 region has 16 residues. From germline, CDR1 is LNHNV and CDR2 YYDKDF (reference sequence). CDR3 bases: TGTGCCACCAGCAGAGATGTCACCAGCTCTGGAAACACCGTATATTTT. Translation gives CATSRDVTSSGNTVYF.

This clonotype was picked up one time. The chain recombines TRBV11-1 with TRBJ2-3; D gene unclear. The CDR3 is 15 residues long. V lost 3 bases to trimming and J lost 2 bases, with 12 bases between them. The germline V gene encodes CDR1 SGHAT and CDR2 FQDESV (reference sequence). The chain's CDR3 is CASSFKGSFTDTQYF. The DNA of the CDR3 is TGTGCCAGCAGCTTTAAAGGGTCCTTCACAGATACGCAGTATTTT.

This clonotype came up many times. This chain joins TRBV9 and TRBJ1-1; 7 positions match TRBD1. The CDR3 totals 13 residues. Germline V gene data show CDR1 as SGDLS and CDR2 as YYNGEE. V was pared by 6 bases and J by 4 bases, with 6 bases of the junction left unmatched. The CDR3 nucleotides are TGTGCCAGCAATCAACCAGGGGGCACTGAAGCTTTCTTT. Amino acids: CASNQPGGTEAFF.

This clonotype was observed at least ten times. The V call is TRBV7-9, the J call TRBJ2-2; maybe TRBD1 (6 bases). This CDR3 comprises 14 residues. The V gene's germline CDR1 is SEHNR and CDR2 FQNEAQ (reference sequence). Trimming took 5 bases from V and 6 from J, leaving 13 bases between them. The CDR3 reads CASSQQGVAGELFF. In nucleotides, the CDR3 is TGTGCCAGCAGCCAACAGGGTGTTGCCGGGGAGCTGTTTTTT.

This clonotype was seen repeatedly, ten times or more. The rearrangement links TRBV20-1 to TRBJ1-5; D possibly corresponds to TRBD1 (5 bases). The CDR3 is made up of 16 amino acids. CDR1 and CDR2 (germline): DFQATT, SNEGSKA (reference sequence). Between the trimmed V and J ends, which lost 6 bases and 1 base, there was a span of 19 bases. As DNA, the CDR3 is TGCAGTGCCGGAAGGGCAGGGAGTCGAAGCAATCAGCCCCAGCATTTT. Translating it yields CSAGRAGSRSNQPQHF.